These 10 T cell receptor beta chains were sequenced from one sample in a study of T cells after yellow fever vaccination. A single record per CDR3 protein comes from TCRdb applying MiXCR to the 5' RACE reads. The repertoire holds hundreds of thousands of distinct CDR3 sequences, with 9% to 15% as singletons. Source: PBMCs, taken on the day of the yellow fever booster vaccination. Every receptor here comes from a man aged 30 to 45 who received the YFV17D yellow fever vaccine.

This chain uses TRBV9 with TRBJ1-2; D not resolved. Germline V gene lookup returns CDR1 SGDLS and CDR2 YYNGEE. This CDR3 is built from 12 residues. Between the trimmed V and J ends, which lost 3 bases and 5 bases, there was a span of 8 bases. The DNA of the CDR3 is TGTGCCAGCAGCGCTTCATCTTATGGCTACACCTTC. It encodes CASSASSYGYTF.

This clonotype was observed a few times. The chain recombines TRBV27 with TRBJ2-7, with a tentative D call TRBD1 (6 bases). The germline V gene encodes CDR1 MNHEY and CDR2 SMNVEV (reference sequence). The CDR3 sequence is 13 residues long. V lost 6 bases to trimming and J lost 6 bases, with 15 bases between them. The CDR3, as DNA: TGTGCCAGCAGCGTAACAGGGTCCGGCGAGCAGTACTTC. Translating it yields CASSVTGSGEQYF.

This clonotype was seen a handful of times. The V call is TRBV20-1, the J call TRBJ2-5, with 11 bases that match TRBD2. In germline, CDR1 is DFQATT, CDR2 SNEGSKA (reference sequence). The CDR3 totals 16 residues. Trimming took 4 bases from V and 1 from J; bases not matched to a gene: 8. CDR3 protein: CSAIPLSGRVQETQYF. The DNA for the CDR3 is TGCAGTGCTATACCTCTTAGCGGGAGGGTCCAAGAGACCCAGTACTTC.

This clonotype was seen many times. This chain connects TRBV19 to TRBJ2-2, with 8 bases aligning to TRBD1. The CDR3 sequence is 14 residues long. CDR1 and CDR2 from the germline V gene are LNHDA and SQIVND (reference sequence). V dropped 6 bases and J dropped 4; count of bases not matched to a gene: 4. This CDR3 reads CASRRDRGTGELFF. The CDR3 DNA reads TGTGCCAGTAGGAGAGACAGGGGCACCGGGGAGCTGTTTTTT.

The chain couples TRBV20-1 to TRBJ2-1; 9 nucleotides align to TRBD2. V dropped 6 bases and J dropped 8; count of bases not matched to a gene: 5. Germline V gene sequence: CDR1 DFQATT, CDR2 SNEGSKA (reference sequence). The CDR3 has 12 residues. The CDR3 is CSAGSGRYEQFF. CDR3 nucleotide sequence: TGCAGTGCCGGGAGCGGGAGGTATGAGCAGTTCTTC.

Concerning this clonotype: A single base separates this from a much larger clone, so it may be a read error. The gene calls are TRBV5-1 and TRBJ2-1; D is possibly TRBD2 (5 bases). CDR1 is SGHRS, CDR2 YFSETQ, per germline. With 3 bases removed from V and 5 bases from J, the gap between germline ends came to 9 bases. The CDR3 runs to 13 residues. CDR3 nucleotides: TGCGCCAGCAGCTCGGACTTAAACAATGAGCAGTTCTTC. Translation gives CASSSDLNNEQFF.

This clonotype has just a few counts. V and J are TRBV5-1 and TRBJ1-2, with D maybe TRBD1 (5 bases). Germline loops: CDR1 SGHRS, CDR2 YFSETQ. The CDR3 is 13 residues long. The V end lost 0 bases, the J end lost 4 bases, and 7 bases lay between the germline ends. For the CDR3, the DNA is TGCGCCAGCAGCTTGGACGGGACCTATGGCTACACCTTC. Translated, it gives CASSLDGTYGYTF.

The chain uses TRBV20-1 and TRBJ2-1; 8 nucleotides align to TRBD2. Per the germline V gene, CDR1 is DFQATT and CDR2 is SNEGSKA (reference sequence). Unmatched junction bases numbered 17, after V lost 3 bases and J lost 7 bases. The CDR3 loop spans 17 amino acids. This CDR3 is CSASASGISGNGNEQFF. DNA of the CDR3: TGCAGTGCTAGCGCCTCTGGGATTAGCGGGAATGGTAATGAGCAGTTCTTC.

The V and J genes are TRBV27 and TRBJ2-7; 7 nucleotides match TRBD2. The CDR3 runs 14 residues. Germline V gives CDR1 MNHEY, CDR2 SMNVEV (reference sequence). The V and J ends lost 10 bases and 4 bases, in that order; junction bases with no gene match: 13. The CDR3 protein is CATSPGLQLYEQYF. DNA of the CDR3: TGTGCCACCTCTCCGGGACTACAACTTTACGAGCAGTACTTC.

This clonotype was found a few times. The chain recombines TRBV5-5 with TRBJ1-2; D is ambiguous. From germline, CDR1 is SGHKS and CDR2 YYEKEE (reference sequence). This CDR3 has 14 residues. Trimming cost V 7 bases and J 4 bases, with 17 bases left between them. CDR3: CASAQIRTPYGYTF. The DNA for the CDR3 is TGTGCCAGCGCACAGATACGTACTCCCTATGGCTACACCTTC.